This passage covers 26 T cell receptor beta chains from one sample sequenced in a study of blood T cell repertoires in COVID-19. Method: immunoSEQ multiplex PCR; TCRdb's copy keeps in-frame clones and lacks some. The sample consists of approximately 90,000 clones, more than 70% of them appearing once. The sample consisted of peripheral blood. These receptor sequences come from a man between 60 and 75 years old with acute or convalescent COVID-19.

CDR3 residues: CASSIYRAMNTEAFF. The CDR3 bases are TGTGCCAGCAGCATATACAGGGCCATGAACACTGAAGCTTTCTTT. This chain connects TRBV7-3 to TRBJ1-1, with D tentatively TRBD1 (6 bases). Germline CDR1 is SGHTA and CDR2 is FQGTGA. This CDR3 comprises 15 residues. Trimming removed 5 bases at V and 0 bases at J, with 13 bases between. Looking up the rest from reference TRBV7-3 and TRBJ1-1 gives the full variable domain: GAGVSQTPSNKVTEKGKYVELRCDPISGHTALYWYRQSLGQGPEFLIYFQGTGAADDSGLPNDRFFAVRPEGSVSTLKIQRTERGDSAVYLCASSIYRAMNTEAFFGQGTRLTVV.

The chain carries TRBV28 and TRBJ2-5, with 11 positions matching TRBD2. The CDR3 has 15 amino acids. Losses at the gene ends were 7 bases for V and 3 bases for J; bases not matched to a gene: 7. The germline CDR1 and CDR2 sequences are MDHEN and SYDVKM. The CDR3 reads CASKIPGLAEETQYF. The CDR3 nucleotides are TGTGCCAGCAAAATACCGGGACTAGCGGAAGAGACCCAGTACTTC.

This chain connects TRBV6-6 to TRBJ2-7; 8 positions agree with TRBD2. With V trimmed by 2 bases and J by 2 bases, 5 bases remained unmatched. Germline assignment: CDR1 MNHNY and CDR2 SVGAGI (reference sequence). The CDR3 totals 15 residues. The CDR3 DNA reads TGTGCCAGCAGTTACCCGCGGGGGGCGGCCTACGAGCAGTACTTC. This encodes CASSYPRGAAYEQYF.

The V call is TRBV7-3, the J call TRBJ2-7; TRBD1 agrees at 8 bases. Per germline, CDR1 SGHTA and CDR2 FQGTGA. CDR3 length equals 12 residues. V gave up 2 bases and J gave up 6 bases; unmatched junction bases: 0. The DNA for the CDR3 is TGTGCCAGCAGCTTAGACAGGGGCGAGCAGTACTTC. Translated: CASSLDRGEQYF.

The J gene is TRBJ2-2, the V gene TRBV21-1; the listed D gene, TRBD2, was not tested against the DNA. TRBV21-1 counts as a pseudogene. The CDR3 runs to 17 residues. The CDR3 sequence: CASSKARTSGKRGELFF. The CDR3 region has the DNA TGTGCCAGCAGCAAAGCTAGGACTAGCGGGAAACGCGGGGAGCTGTTTTTT.

The chain combines TRBV9 with TRBJ1-3, with 7 positions matching TRBD1. CDR1 SGDLS and CDR2 YYNGEE come from the germline V gene. This CDR3 comprises 16 residues. With 0 bases clipped from V and 2 bases from J, the junction kept 5 bases outside the gene matches. The CDR3 nucleotides read TGTGCCAGCAGCGTAGTAGGAAGGGGGCCTGGAAACACCATATATTTT. Translation gives CASSVVGRGPGNTIYF.

This chain uses TRBV19 with TRBJ1-6; the D gene is possibly TRBD1 (6 bases). V gave up 0 bases and J gave up 0 bases, with 12 bases separating them. This CDR3 has 18 amino acids. Germline V lookup: CDR1 LNHDA, CDR2 SQIVND (reference sequence). The CDR3 is CASSIEAGDLSYNSPLHF. The DNA of the CDR3 is TGTGCCAGTAGTATAGAGGCAGGGGATCTCTCCTATAATTCACCCCTCCACTTT.

The chain employs TRBV5-1 and TRBJ2-2, with D tentatively TRBD1 (5 bases). With 0 bases removed from V and 1 base from J, the gap between germline ends came to 7 bases. CDR3 length equals 15 residues. Per germline, CDR1 SGHRS and CDR2 YFSETQ. The CDR3 region is CASSLAGQNTGELFF. DNA for the CDR3: TGCGCCAGCAGCTTGGCCGGACAGAACACCGGGGAGCTGTTTTTT.

The genes are TRBV20-1 and TRBJ2-3; 7 nucleotides match TRBD2. The CDR3 consists of 17 residues. Trimming removed 3 bases from V and 5 bases from J; junction bases left unmatched: 17. Germline V gene sequence: CDR1 DFQATT, CDR2 SNEGSKA (reference sequence). DNA for the CDR3: TGCAGTGCTAGTTCTAGCCTTTTGGGGGGGGGAGGAGATACGCAGTATTTT. This translates into CSASSSLLGGGGDTQYF.

The chain uses TRBV7-9 and TRBJ1-2; D not certain. The germline CDR1 and CDR2 sequences are SEHNR and FQNEAQ (reference sequence). Trimming took off 1 base at V and 8 bases at J, with 14 bases between the two ends. The CDR3 has 14 amino acids. The CDR3 loop reads CASSLVALGDGYTF. CDR3 bases: TGTGCCAGCAGCTTAGTCGCCCTGGGAGACGGCTACACCTTC.

The chain has TRBV14 and TRBJ2-5; 12 bases are a match to TRBD2. V dropped 3 bases and J dropped 7; count of bases not matched to a gene: 6. The length of the CDR3 is 15 residues. The V gene's germline CDR1 is SGHDN and CDR2 FVKESK. The CDR3 coding sequence is TGTGCCAGCAGCCATCGACCGGGACTAGCGGGGACCCAGTACTTC. Encoded protein: CASSHRPGLAGTQYF.

CDR3: CASRRDSDNEQFF. As DNA, the CDR3 is TGTGCAAGTCGCCGGGACTCCGACAATGAGCAGTTCTTC. The rearrangement links TRBV12-2 to TRBJ2-1; the table assigns TRBD2, which was not confirmed against the DNA. TRBV12-2 is deemed a pseudogene. The CDR3 length is 13 residues.

This chain uses TRBV30 with TRBJ2-7; 8 nucleotides agree with TRBD1. Germline V lookup: CDR1 GTSNPN, CDR2 SVGIG (reference sequence). Losses at the gene ends were 2 bases for V and 2 bases for J; bases not matched to a gene: 14. This CDR3 spans 17 amino acids. In DNA, the CDR3 is TGTGCCTGGAGTCTACCTTACCCCAGGGACAGGCCCTACGAGCAGTACTTC. Its translation: CAWSLPYPRDRPYEQYF.

This chain uses TRBV4-1 with TRBJ2-5, with 8 bases aligning to TRBD1. This CDR3 has 16 amino acids. CDR1 is MGHRA, CDR2 YSYEKL, per germline. Trimming took 3 bases from V and 1 from J; bases not matched to a gene: 7. DNA of the CDR3: TGCGCCAGCAGCCAGGACAGGGTGGGAATCCAAGAGACCCAGTACTTC. It specifies CASSQDRVGIQETQYF.

The rearrangement links TRBV29-1 to TRBJ2-1; TRBD1 might be the D (5 bases). V was trimmed by 1 base and J by 3 bases, leaving 13 bases between them. CDR3 length: 15 amino acids. Germline V gene sequence: CDR1 SQVTM, CDR2 ANQGSEA. CDR3 protein: CSVEVGQGYYNEQFF. CDR3 DNA sequence: TGCAGCGTTGAAGTCGGGCAGGGTTACTACAATGAGCAGTTCTTC.

V gene TRBV12-3 or TRBV12-4 combines with J gene TRBJ2-3; D gene unclear. V was cut by 7 bases and J by 0 bases, with 8 bases left in between. The CDR3 spans 13 residues. The CDR3 DNA sequence: TGTGCCAGCAACCCACAGAGCACAGATACGCAGTATTTT. Translating gives CASNPQSTDTQYF.

With regard to this clone: Different DNA sequences within this sample yield the same CDR3. The J gene is TRBJ1-1, the V gene TRBV5-1; D gene unclear. V was trimmed by 2 bases and J by 3 bases, leaving 11 bases between them. CDR1 SGHRS and CDR2 YFSETQ come from the germline V gene. The CDR3 covers 14 residues. The CDR3 DNA is TGCGCCAGCAGCTTAGAGGGTAGGGACACTGAAGCTTTCTTT. This codes for CASSLEGRDTEAFF.

The chain uses TRBV7-8 and TRBJ1-2; D remains ambiguous. The CDR3 is made up of 14 amino acids. The germline V gene has CDR1 SGHVS and CDR2 FQNEAQ. Between the trimmed V and J ends, which lost 2 bases and 0 bases, there was a span of 7 bases. The CDR3 region has the DNA TGTGCCAGCAGCTTACGGAGTCCTAACTATGGCTACACCTTC. Its translation is CASSLRSPNYGYTF.

The chain is built from TRBV11-3 and TRBJ2-6; 8 bases agree with TRBD1. The V gene's germline CDR1 is SGHNT and CDR2 YENEEA. CDR3 size: 16 residues. The V gene end was trimmed by 4 bases and the J gene end by 3 bases; junction bases not matched to a gene: 5. CDR3 in DNA: TGTGCCAGCAGCTCCGCAGGGGGCTTTGGGGCCAACGTCCTGACTTTC. Translation gives CASSSAGGFGANVLTF. The entire variable domain, with the rest obtained from reference TRBV11-3 and TRBJ2-6, is as follows: EAGVVQSPRYKIIEKKQPVAFWCNPISGHNTLYWYLQNLGQGPELLIRYENEEAVDDSQLPKDRFSAERLKGVDSTLKIQPAELGDSAVYLCASSSAGGFGANVLTFGAGSRLTVL.

The chain combines TRBV10-1 with TRBJ2-7, with 10 bases matching TRBD1. This CDR3 comprises 15 residues. The germline gives CDR1 WNHNN, CDR2 SYGVQD (reference sequence). The V and J ends lost 0 bases and 9 bases, in that order; junction bases with no gene match: 8. The CDR3 DNA follows: TGCGCCAGCAGTGAGTCGGGGGACAGGGGATTCGTGCAGTACTTC. Its protein product is CASSESGDRGFVQYF.

The chain couples TRBV7-3 to TRBJ1-1; no firm D call. Germline CDR1 SGHTA, CDR2 FQGTGA. V was shortened by 5 bases and J by 2 bases, with 12 bases between the two germline ends. The CDR3 is made up of 14 amino acids. This CDR3 reads CASSLGNQNTEAFF. The CDR3, as DNA: TGTGCCAGCAGCCTCGGGAACCAAAACACTGAAGCTTTCTTT.

V and J are TRBV7-9 and TRBJ2-7, with 7 bases fitting TRBD1. The CDR3 runs to 15 residues. Germline V CDR1 and CDR2: SEHNR, FQNEAQ (reference sequence). The V segment lost 5 bases and the J segment 0 bases; nucleotides outside the gene matches: 7. The CDR3: CASSTGTASSYEQYF. The CDR3 nucleotides read TGTGCCAGCAGCACCGGGACAGCCTCCTCCTACGAGCAGTACTTC.

This chain connects TRBV7-9 to TRBJ2-5, with 8 bases identical to TRBD1. Germline V gene lookup returns CDR1 SEHNR and CDR2 FQNEAQ (reference sequence). Trimming took 4 bases from V and 7 from J; bases not matched to a gene: 11. CDR3 length: 15 amino acids. CDR3 bases: TGTGCCAGCAGCTCCGACAGGGGCGACCCTAGGACCCAGTACTTC. Protein: CASSSDRGDPRTQYF.

The chain has TRBV2 and TRBJ2-3, with a tentative D call TRBD1 (6 bases). The V end lost 1 base, the J end lost 11 bases, and 19 bases lay between the germline ends. Germline V gives CDR1 SNHLY, CDR2 FYNNEI. The CDR3 has 15 residues. The CDR3 DNA follows: TGTGCCAGCAGTGAAGGGCAGGGGATCGTTTTCGGGCAGTATTTT. This translates into CASSEGQGIVFGQYF.

The chain joins TRBV9 to TRBJ1-3; 7 nucleotides agree with TRBD1. Germline CDR1 SGDLS, CDR2 YYNGEE. The CDR3 extends over 15 amino acids. Unmatched junction bases numbered 4, after V lost 0 bases and J lost 4 bases. The CDR3, as DNA: TGTGCCAGCAGCGTAGTTGCGACAGGGGGAAACACCATATATTTT. This sequence encodes CASSVVATGGNTIYF.

CDR3 loop: CASSLTSAYGYTF. CDR3 coding DNA: TGTGCCAGCAGCTTAACGAGCGCCTATGGCTACACCTTC. The chain combines TRBV13 with TRBJ1-2; D ambiguous. Trimming took 2 bases from V and 4 from J, leaving 8 bases between them. The CDR3 spans 13 residues. CDR1 is PRHDT, CDR2 FYEKMQ, per germline (reference sequence).